This T cell receptor (beta chain) emerged from a study of T cell repertoires in cytomegalovirus infection. TCRdb re-derived calls from the reads in MiXCR, one entry per CDR3 protein. The table lists about 830,000 distinct CDR3 sequences, around a third of them singletons, with over 10% in the top ten. This clonotype came up a few times. What it recognizes is unknown. This clonotype was sampled from a human donor in good health (CMV status not recorded). Some clones in this sample may be carry-over from other donors' samples. The material was cultured CD8+ T cells from PBMCs, obtained from culture after CMV antigen stimulation.

The CDR3 sequence: CASSAVGQGGSNEQFF. The CDR3 nucleotides read TGTGCCAGCAGTGCCGTTGGACAGGGTGGGTCCAATGAGCAGTTCTTC. V and J are TRBV27 and TRBJ2-1; 8 bases match TRBD1. V lost 5 bases, J lost 6 bases, and 12 bases stayed unmatched. Looked up from germline, CDR1 is MNHEY and CDR2 is SMNVEV (reference sequence). This CDR3 region has 16 residues.